Here is one T cell receptor (beta chain) with its context. Its antigen remains unidentified. Primers: 60 Vbeta forward and 13 Jbeta reverse. TCRdb's table, derived via immunoSEQ multiplex PCR, lists solely in-frame clones and lacks some. The table shows around 100,000 clones, with approximately 79% occurring only once. As for the donors, each was a healthy bone marrow donor. In germline, CDR1 is SGDLS, CDR2 YYNGEE. Trimming at V came to 3 bases and at J to 6 bases, leaving 6 bases not matched to a gene. The CDR3 consists of 14 residues. The data derive from a study of cytomegalovirus exposure and HLA in healthy donors. General study results and limits: Other equally common chains were less clonally expanded than HLA-associated TCR beta chains, a later analysis showed.

Sequencing was carried out using PBMCs. The chain links TRBV9 to TRBJ1-2, with 9 positions matching TRBD1. This TCR derives from a woman aged 55-69 years in good health and CMV-seropositive. The CDR3 loop is CASSGGQGDHGYTF. DNA for the CDR3: TGTGCCAGCAGCGGGGGACAGGGTGACCATGGCTACACCTTC.